This T cell receptor (beta chain) was observed in a study of beta chain features in type 1 diabetes. Notes on the study in general: All four CD4+ subsets from Type 1 diabetes patients carried moderately but significantly shorter TCRB CDR3s. The study found that naive, central memory and Treg TCRB repertoires appeared more similar in patients than in healthy donors.

In regard to this clone: No antigen is known for it. Other nucleotide sequences from this sample produce the same CDR3.

CD4+ naive, central memory, regulatory and stem cell-like memory subsets were isolated by sorting on CD45RO/CCR7/CD25/CD127/CD95/CD27. The CDR3 spans 11 residues. Deletions cut 9 bases from V and 1 base from J, with 7 bases between. CDR1 and CDR2 from the germline V gene are SNHLY and FYNNEI. The study reverse transcribed the entire isolated RNA, so it sequenced expressed TCRB transcripts. The assay was immunoSEQ multiplex PCR, and TCRdb's table has in-frame clones only and misses some. The repertoire consists of approximately 600,000 clones, with around 12% occurring once and the leading ten covering 0.095% to 0.15%.

The source of this sequence is a man aged 30-40 years with type 1 diabetes. The V call is TRBV2, the J call TRBJ2-7; D is unresolved. Material for sequencing was naive CD4+ T cells from blood. The CDR3 nucleotides read TGTGCCAGTTCGACGTCCTACGAGCAGTACTTC. Protein: CASSTSYEQYF. The complete variable domain, with remaining parts taken from reference TRBV2 and TRBJ2-7, reads EPEVTQTPSHQVTQMGQEVILRCVPISNHLYFYWYRQILGQKVEFLVSFYNNEISEKSEIFDDQFSVERPDGSNFTLKIRSTKLEDSAMYFCASSTSYEQYFGPGTRLTVT.